The 10 T cell receptor beta chains in this list originate from one sample, sequenced in a study of regulatory T cells in long-lasting Graves disease. In building TCR beta libraries, iRepertoire HTBI primers were used together with Arm-PCR of CDR3 regions. TCRdb called the multiplex PCR reads again in MiXCR, with one record for every CDR3 protein. This sample has some 200,000 distinct CDR3 sequences, with about 19% found just once. Noted time point: newly diagnosed GD, antithyroid drugs for less than 3 months. Researchers made the TCR library from RNA that was extracted from PBMCs. The same specimen was also included in a second study, on T cells in Graves' hyperthyroidism and ophthalmopathy.

Specimen: peripheral blood mononuclear cells (PBMCs), collected at new diagnosis, from a patient treated with antithyroid drugs. These receptors originate from a woman aged 30 to 39 with Graves disease.

As for this clonotype: A much bigger clone sits one base away, suggesting this may be a read error. The chain is built from TRBV7-3 and TRBJ1-2, with 9 bases identical to TRBD1. The CDR3 consists of 14 residues. Germline CDR1 reads SGHTA; CDR2 reads FQGTGA. The CDR3 DNA reads as TGTGCCAGCAAGCCGGGACAGGGTCCAGGGGGCTACATCTTC. Translated: CASKPGQGPGGYIF.

In this sample, this clonotype turned up many times. V gene TRBV12-5 combines with J gene TRBJ2-3; D assignment may be TRBD1 or TRBD2 (5 bases each). From germline, CDR1 is LGHNT and CDR2 FRNRAP. The length of the CDR3 is 14 residues. Between the trimmed V and J ends, which lost 2 bases and 8 bases, there was a span of 14 bases. The CDR3 sequence: CASGLLGTGITQYF. CDR3 bases: TGTGCTAGTGGTTTGCTTGGGACGGGAATTACGCAGTATTTT.

This clonotype was counted at least ten times. This chain joins TRBV20-1 and TRBJ2-5; the D gene is possibly TRBD2 (5 bases). CDR3 length equals 11 residues. V lost 1 base and J lost 9, with 9 bases in between. Looked up from germline, CDR1 is DFQATT and CDR2 is SNEGSKA (reference sequence). Here the CDR3 DNA reads TGCAGTGCTAGAGGTCTAGCCGCCCAGTACTTC. It yields the protein CSARGLAAQYF.

At least ten counts were recorded for this clonotype. This chain connects TRBV2 to TRBJ1-2; 7 positions match TRBD1. V lost 10 bases and J lost 3; bases outside the gene matches: 11. The CDR3 extends over 14 amino acids. CDR1 is SNHLY and CDR2 is FYNNEI in the germline V gene. The DNA for the CDR3 is TGTGCCACCAAGGGACAGAACTTTGACTATGGCTACACCTTC. It specifies CATKGQNFDYGYTF.

This clonotype was recorded many times. V usage is TRBV20-1 and J usage is TRBJ1-1, with TRBD1 as a possible D gene (5 bases). Trimming shortened V by 8 bases and J by 8 bases, and 24 bases separated the two germline ends. The CDR3 has 14 residues. The germline CDR1 and CDR2 sequences are DFQATT and SNEGSKA (reference sequence). The CDR3 sequence is CSSTMGGGVGEAFF. The CDR3 DNA sequence: TGCAGTTCTACTATGGGGGGAGGGGTCGGGGAAGCTTTCTTT.

This clonotype has ten or more counts. The V and J genes are TRBV30 and TRBJ1-3, with D possibly TRBD1 on 5 matching bases. Germline lookup yields CDR1 GTSNPN and CDR2 SVGIG (reference sequence). V was trimmed by 0 bases and J by 7 bases, leaving 16 bases between them. This CDR3 spans 15 amino acids. CDR3 sequence: CAWSVKGFGGNTIYF. The CDR3 DNA sequence: TGTGCCTGGAGTGTTAAGGGGTTTGGTGGGAACACCATATATTTT.

This sequence joins TRBV13 and TRBJ2-5; the D is unclear. The CDR3 has 14 residues. Germline loops: CDR1 PRHDT, CDR2 FYEKMQ (reference sequence). Deletions cut 2 bases from V and 2 bases from J, with 9 bases between. The CDR3 sequence is CASSLRAKQETQYF. DNA of the CDR3: TGTGCCAGCAGCTTAAGGGCGAAACAAGAGACCCAGTACTTC.

Concerning this clonotype: With a much larger clone just one base away, this may be a read error. The rearrangement links TRBV5-6 to TRBJ1-3; 7 bases match TRBD1. The germline V gene has CDR1 SGHDT and CDR2 YYEEEE. The CDR3 runs 15 residues. CDR3 loop: CASSLGQLSGNTVYF. The CDR3 region has the DNA TGTGCCAGCAGCCTGGGACAGCTCTCTGGAAACACCGTATATTTT.

In regard to this clonotype: This CDR3 is missing its conserved last phenylalanine or tryptophan, likely due to a read error. The V and J genes are TRBV2 and TRBJ2-3, with TRBD1 as a possible D gene (6 bases). The CDR3 has 16 residues. Between the trimmed V and J ends, which lost 6 bases and 7 bases, there was a span of 23 bases. The germline V gene has CDR1 SNHLY and CDR2 FYNNEI. The CDR3 DNA sequence: TGTGCCAGCAGCCAAGAGGGGGAGACAGGACTCCATACGCAGTATCTT. Residues: CASSQEGETGLHTQYL.

This clonotype showed up many times. The chain uses TRBV6-1 and TRBJ2-3; TRBD2 matches 9 bases. The V and J ends lost 7 bases and 6 bases, in that order; junction bases with no gene match: 14. Per the germline V gene, CDR1 is MNHNS and CDR2 is SASEGT. The CDR3 contains 16 residues. Written as DNA, the CDR3 is TGTGCCAGCACTCTGACTAGCGGCCCCCTGGGGGATACGCAGTATTTT. This codes for CASTLTSGPLGDTQYF.